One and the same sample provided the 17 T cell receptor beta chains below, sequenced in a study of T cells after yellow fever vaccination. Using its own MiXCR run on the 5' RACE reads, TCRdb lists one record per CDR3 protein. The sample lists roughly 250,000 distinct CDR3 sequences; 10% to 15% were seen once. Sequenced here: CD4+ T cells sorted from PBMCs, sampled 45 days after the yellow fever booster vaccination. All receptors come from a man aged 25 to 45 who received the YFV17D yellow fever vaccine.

The CDR3 DNA sequence: TGTGCCACCAGCAGAGGACCCTACGAGCAGTACTTC. This sequence encodes CATSRGPYEQYF. This sequence joins TRBV15 and TRBJ2-7; D unresolved. Trimming cost V 1 base and J 2 bases, with 3 bases left between them. The CDR3 extends over 12 amino acids. The V gene's germline CDR1 is LNHNV and CDR2 YYDKDF (reference sequence).

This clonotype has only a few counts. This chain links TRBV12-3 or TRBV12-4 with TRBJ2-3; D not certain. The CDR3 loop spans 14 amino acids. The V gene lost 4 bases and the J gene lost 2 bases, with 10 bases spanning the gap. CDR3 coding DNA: TGTGCCAGCAGTTCCCCCAATCCCACAGATACGCAGTATTTT. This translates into CASSSPNPTDTQYF.

The CDR3 bases are TGTGCCAGCAGCCGCCGGACAGAAGAGACCCAGTACTTC. The encoded protein is CASSRRTEETQYF. The rearrangement uses TRBV7-2 and TRBJ2-5; D might be TRBD1 (6 bases). The germline V gene encodes CDR1 SGHTA and CDR2 FQGNSA. Between the trimmed V and J ends, which lost 5 bases and 3 bases, there was a span of 10 bases. This CDR3 is 13 amino acids long. The variable domain in full, completed from reference TRBV7-2 and TRBJ2-5, reads GAGVSQSPSNKVTEKGKDVELRCDPISGHTALYWYRQSLGQGLEFLIYFQGNSAPDKSGLPSDRFSAERTGGSVSTLTIQRTQQEDSAVYLCASSRRTEETQYFGPGTRLLVL.

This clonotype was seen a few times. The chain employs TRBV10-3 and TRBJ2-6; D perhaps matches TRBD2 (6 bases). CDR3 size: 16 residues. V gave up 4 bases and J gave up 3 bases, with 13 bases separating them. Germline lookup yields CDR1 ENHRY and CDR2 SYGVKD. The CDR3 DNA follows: TGTGCCATCAGTGGTACTGGGGGAGGTGGGGCCAACGTCCTGACTTTC. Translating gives CAISGTGGGGANVLTF.

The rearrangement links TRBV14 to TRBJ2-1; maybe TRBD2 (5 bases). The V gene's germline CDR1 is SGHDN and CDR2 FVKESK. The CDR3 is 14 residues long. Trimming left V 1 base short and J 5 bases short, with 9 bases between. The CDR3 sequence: CASSQVSLDNEQFF. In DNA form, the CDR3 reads TGTGCCAGCAGCCAAGTTTCACTAGACAATGAGCAGTTCTTC. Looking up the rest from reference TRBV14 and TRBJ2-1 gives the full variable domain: EAGVTQFPSHSVIEKGQTVTLRCDPISGHDNLYWYRRVMGKEIKFLLHFVKESKQDESGMPNNRFLAERTGGTYSTLKVQPAELEDSGVYFCASSQVSLDNEQFFGPGTRLTVL.

The CDR3 protein is CASSSRPGLDYNEQFF. The DNA for the CDR3 is TGTGCCAGCAGCTCCCGCCCGGGACTAGACTACAATGAGCAGTTCTTC. The chain has TRBV11-2 and TRBJ2-1, with 8 bases matching TRBD2. This CDR3 contains 16 residues. From germline, CDR1 is SGHAT and CDR2 FQNNGV. Losses at the gene ends were 4 bases for V and 3 bases for J; bases not matched to a gene: 8. Supplemented by reference TRBV11-2 and TRBJ2-1, the full variable domain reads EAGVAQSPRYKIIEKRQSVAFWCNPISGHATLYWYQQILGQGPKLLIQFQNNGVVDDSQLPKDRFSAERLKGVDSTLKIQPAKLEDSAVYLCASSSRPGLDYNEQFFGPGTRLTVL.

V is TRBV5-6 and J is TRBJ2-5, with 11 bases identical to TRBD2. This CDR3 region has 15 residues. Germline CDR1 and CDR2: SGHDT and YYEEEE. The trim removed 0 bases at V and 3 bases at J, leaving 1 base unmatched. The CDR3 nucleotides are TGTGCCAGCAGCTTGGGACTAGCGGGAAAAGAGACCCAGTACTTC. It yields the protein CASSLGLAGKETQYF.

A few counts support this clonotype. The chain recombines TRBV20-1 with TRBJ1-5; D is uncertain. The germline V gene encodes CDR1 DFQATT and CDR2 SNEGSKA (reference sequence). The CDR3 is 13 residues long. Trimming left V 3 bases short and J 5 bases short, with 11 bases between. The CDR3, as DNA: TGCAGTGCTAGGGGCCAAGGTTATCAGCCCCAGCATTTT. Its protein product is CSARGQGYQPQHF.

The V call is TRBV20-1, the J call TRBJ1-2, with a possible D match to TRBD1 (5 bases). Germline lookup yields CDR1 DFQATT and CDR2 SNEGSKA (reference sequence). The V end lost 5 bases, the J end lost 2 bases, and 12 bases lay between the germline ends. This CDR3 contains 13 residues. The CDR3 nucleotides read TGCAGTGCTGAACCTACAGGAAACTATGGCTACACCTTC. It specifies CSAEPTGNYGYTF.

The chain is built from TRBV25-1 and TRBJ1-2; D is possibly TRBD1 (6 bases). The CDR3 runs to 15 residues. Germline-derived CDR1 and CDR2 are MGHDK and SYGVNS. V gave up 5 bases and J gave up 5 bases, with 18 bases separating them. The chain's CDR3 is CASSREQGEGYGYTF. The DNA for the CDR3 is TGTGCCAGCAGTAGGGAACAGGGAGAGGGGTATGGCTACACCTTC.

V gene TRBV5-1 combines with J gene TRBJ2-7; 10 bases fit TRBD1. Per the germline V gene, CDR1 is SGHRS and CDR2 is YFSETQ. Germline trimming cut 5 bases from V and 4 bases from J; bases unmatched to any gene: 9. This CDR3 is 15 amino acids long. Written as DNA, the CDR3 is TGCGCCAGCAGTCGAACCGGGACAGGGGATTACGAGCAGTACTTC. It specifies CASSRTGTGDYEQYF. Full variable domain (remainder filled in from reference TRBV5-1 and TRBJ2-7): KAGVTQTPRYLIKTRGQQVTLSCSPISGHRSVSWYQQTPGQGLQFLFEYFSETQRNKGNFPGRFSGRQFSNSRSEMNVSTLELGDSALYLCASSRTGTGDYEQYFGPGTRLTVT.

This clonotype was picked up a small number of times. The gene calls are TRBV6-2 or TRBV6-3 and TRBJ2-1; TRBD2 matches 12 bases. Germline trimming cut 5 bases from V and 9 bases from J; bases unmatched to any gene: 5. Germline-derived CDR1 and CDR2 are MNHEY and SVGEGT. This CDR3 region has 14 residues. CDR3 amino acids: CASSRTSGVGEQFF. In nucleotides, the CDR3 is TGTGCCAGCAGTCGGACTAGCGGGGTGGGTGAGCAGTTCTTC.

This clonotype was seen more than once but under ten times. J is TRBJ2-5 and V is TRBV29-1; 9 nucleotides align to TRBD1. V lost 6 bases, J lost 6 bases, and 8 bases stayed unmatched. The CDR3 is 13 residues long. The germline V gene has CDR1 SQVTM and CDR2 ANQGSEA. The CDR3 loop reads CSVDGGTGKTQYF. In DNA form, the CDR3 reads TGCAGCGTCGACGGAGGGACAGGGAAGACCCAGTACTTC.

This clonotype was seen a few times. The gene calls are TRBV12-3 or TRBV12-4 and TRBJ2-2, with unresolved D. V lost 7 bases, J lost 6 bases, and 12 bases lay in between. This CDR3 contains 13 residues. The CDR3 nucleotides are TGTGCCAGCACCCCGACTTCTTCCGGGGAGCTGTTTTTT. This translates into CASTPTSSGELFF.

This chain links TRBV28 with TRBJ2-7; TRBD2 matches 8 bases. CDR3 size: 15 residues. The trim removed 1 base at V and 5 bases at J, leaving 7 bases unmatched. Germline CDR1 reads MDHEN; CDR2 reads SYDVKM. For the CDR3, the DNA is TGTGCCAGCAGTTTATTAACGGGAGGGTCCAACGAGCAGTACTTC. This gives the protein CASSLLTGGSNEQYF.

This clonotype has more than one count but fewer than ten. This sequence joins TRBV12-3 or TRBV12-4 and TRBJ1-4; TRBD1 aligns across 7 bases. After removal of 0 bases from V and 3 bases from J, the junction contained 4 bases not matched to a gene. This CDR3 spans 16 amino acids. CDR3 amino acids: CASSLARGTANEKLFF. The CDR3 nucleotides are TGTGCCAGCAGTTTAGCCAGGGGGACAGCTAATGAAAAACTGTTTTTT.

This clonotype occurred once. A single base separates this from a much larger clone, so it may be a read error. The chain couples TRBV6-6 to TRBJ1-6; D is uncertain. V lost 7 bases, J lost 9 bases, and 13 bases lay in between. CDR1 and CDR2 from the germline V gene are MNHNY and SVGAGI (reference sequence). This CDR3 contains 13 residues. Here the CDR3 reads CASTREKASPLHF. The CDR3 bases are TGTGCCAGCACCCGGGAGAAGGCTTCACCCCTCCACTTT.